The 23 T cell receptor beta chains in this list originate from one sample, sequenced in a study of blood T cell repertoires in COVID-19. Assay used: immunoSEQ multiplex PCR; TCRdb lists only in-frame clones, some missing. The sample yields some 300,000 clones, approximately 91% seen once. Sequenced: PBMCs or T cells enriched from blood (not recorded which). These receptors were taken from a woman in her thirties or forties who had recovered from COVID-19.

This chain links TRBV30 with TRBJ1-5, with a tentative D call TRBD1 (5 bases). This CDR3 has 14 residues. V was cut by 2 bases and J by 6 bases, with 14 bases left in between. Germline V CDR1 and CDR2: GTSNPN, SVGIG (reference sequence). This CDR3 is CAWSMGGRGQPQHF. The CDR3 nucleotides read TGTGCCTGGAGTATGGGGGGTCGAGGTCAGCCCCAGCATTTT. Together with reference TRBV30 and TRBJ1-5, the CDR3 gives the full variable domain: SQTIHQWPATLVQPVGSPLSLECTVEGTSNPNLYWYRQAAGRGLQLLFYSVGIGQISSEVPQNLSASRPQDRQFILSSKKLLLSDSGFYLCAWSMGGRGQPQHFGDGTRLSIL.

J is TRBJ1-3 and V is TRBV2; D not resolved. V was clipped by 4 bases and J by 4 bases, with 11 bases between them. The CDR3 is made up of 14 amino acids. The germline CDR1 and CDR2 sequences are SNHLY and FYNNEI. CDR3 sequence (DNA): TGTGCCAGCAGTGGGGCCTTAAGAGGAAACACCATATATTTT. It encodes CASSGALRGNTIYF.

This clone was seen a few times. The chain joins TRBV6-5 to TRBJ1-4; 8 bases line up with TRBD1. The CDR3 runs 15 residues. J was trimmed by 4 bases and V by 6 bases; bases with no gene match: 7. Germline V gives CDR1 MNHEY, CDR2 SVGAGI. CDR3 residues: CASSSGTGYNEKLFF. In nucleotides, the CDR3 is TGTGCCAGCAGCTCGGGGACAGGTTATAATGAAAAACTGTTTTTT.

The chain employs TRBV29-1 and TRBJ2-5, with a weak D call TRBD2 (5 bases). The CDR3 sequence is 15 residues long. The V gene lost 6 bases and the J gene lost 2 bases, with 19 bases spanning the gap. Germline V CDR1 and CDR2: SQVTM, ANQGSEA. CDR3 coding DNA: TGCAGCGTCGTGCTTATCCGGACTGTACAAGAGACCCAGTACTTC. Translation: CSVVLIRTVQETQYF. The whole variable domain, remainder taken from reference TRBV29-1 and TRBJ2-5, is SAVISQKPSRDICQRGTSLTIQCQVDSQVTMMFWYRQQPGQSLTLIATANQGSEATYESGFVIDKFPISRPNLTFSTLTVSNMSPEDSSIYLCSVVLIRTVQETQYFGPGTRLLVL.

This clone came up once. The V and J genes are TRBV5-3 and TRBJ1-5; 9 bases are shared with TRBD1. TRBV5-3 is designated an ORF whose function remains uncertain. Trimming cost V 4 bases and J 5 bases; bases outside gene matches: 4. The CDR3 is made up of 14 amino acids. The CDR3 sequence is CARSQGQGHQPQHF. In DNA, the CDR3 is TGTGCCAGAAGCCAGGGACAGGGACATCAGCCCCAGCATTTT.

This chain links TRBV28 with TRBJ2-2; no firm D call. Between the trimmed V and J ends, which lost 5 bases and 6 bases, there was a span of 16 bases. Looked up from germline, CDR1 is MDHEN and CDR2 is SYDVKM. The length of the CDR3 is 15 residues. The CDR3 is CASSRRPLEAGELFF. CDR3 nucleotide sequence: TGTGCCAGCAGTCGACGCCCCCTAGAAGCCGGGGAGCTGTTTTTT.

The chain couples TRBV6-5 to TRBJ1-2; D is unclear. Germline lookup yields CDR1 MNHEY and CDR2 SVGAGI. The CDR3 totals 14 residues. The V end lost 6 bases, the J end lost 3 bases, and 14 bases lay between the germline ends. CDR3 bases: TGTGCCAGCAGGGGCACGAGGGCTCACTATGGCTACACCTTC. Encoded protein: CASRGTRAHYGYTF.

This sequence joins TRBV20-1 and TRBJ1-2; no clear D. Germline loops: CDR1 DFQATT, CDR2 SNEGSKA (reference sequence). CDR3 length: 14 amino acids. V was cut by 3 bases and J by 4 bases, with 15 bases left in between. CDR3 sequence reads: CSASNTVAGYGYTF. CDR3 nucleotide sequence: TGCAGTGCTAGTAATACAGTGGCGGGCTATGGCTACACCTTC.

This chain links TRBV10-3 with TRBJ2-1; 8 nucleotides match TRBD1. Trimming removed 8 bases from V and 2 bases from J; junction bases left unmatched: 2. Germline V gene lookup returns CDR1 ENHRY and CDR2 SYGVKD. The CDR3 covers 13 residues. The CDR3 here is CAIGTGTYNEQFF. The CDR3 DNA is TGTGCCATCGGGACAGGCACCTACAATGAGCAGTTCTTC.

The rearrangement uses TRBV11-3 and TRBJ2-5; D gene uncertain. The CDR3 length is 15 residues. Between the trimmed V and J ends, which lost 0 bases and 1 base, there was a span of 9 bases. The germline CDR1 and CDR2 sequences are SGHNT and YENEEA. The CDR3 sequence: CASSLEGRPQETQYF. In DNA, the CDR3 is TGTGCCAGCAGCTTAGAGGGCAGGCCCCAAGAGACCCAGTACTTC. Complete variable domain (other parts from reference TRBV11-3 and TRBJ2-5): EAGVVQSPRYKIIEKKQPVAFWCNPISGHNTLYWYLQNLGQGPELLIRYENEEAVDDSQLPKDRFSAERLKGVDSTLKIQPAELGDSAVYLCASSLEGRPQETQYFGPGTRLLVL.

This clone occurred a few times. This rearrangement joins TRBV11-3 to TRBJ1-2; D not certain. V lost 2 bases and J 6 bases, leaving 10 bases between the germline ends. Germline loops: CDR1 SGHNT, CDR2 YENEEA. The CDR3 runs to 13 residues. CDR3 in amino acids: CASSLPLSHGYTF. Here the CDR3 DNA reads TGTGCCAGCAGCTTACCCCTCTCTCATGGCTACACCTTC.

The chain links TRBV19 to TRBJ1-1; 7 nucleotides match TRBD1. This CDR3 has 16 residues. The V and J ends lost 1 base and 8 bases, in that order; junction bases with no gene match: 13. Germline V CDR1 and CDR2: LNHDA, SQIVND (reference sequence). The CDR3 sequence is CASSIAGTADITEAFF. The CDR3 nucleotides read TGTGCCAGTAGTATAGCAGGGACAGCAGATATTACCGAAGCTTTCTTT.

The rearrangement uses TRBV7-9 and TRBJ2-7; D call uncertain. The ends were cut back, 5 bases at V and 1 base at J, with 12 bases in the middle. Germline V gene data show CDR1 as SEHNR and CDR2 as FQNEAQ (reference sequence). The CDR3 is made up of 14 amino acids. In nucleotides, the CDR3 is TGTGCCAGCAGCCCATCAGGTTGGTCCTACGAGCAGTACTTC. Translating gives CASSPSGWSYEQYF. Full variable domain (rest looked up from reference TRBV7-9 and TRBJ2-7): DTGVSQNPRHKITKRGQNVTFRCDPISEHNRLYWYRQTLGQGPEFLTYFQNEAQLEKSRLLSDRFSAERPKGSFSTLEIQRTEQGDSAMYLCASSPSGWSYEQYFGPGTRLTVT.

The V gene is TRBV2, the J gene TRBJ2-4; the match to TRBD1 covers 7 bases. Germline values: CDR1 SNHLY, CDR2 FYNNEI. There are 15 residues in the CDR3. V lost 4 bases, J lost 1 base, and 4 bases stayed unmatched. CDR3 DNA sequence: TGTGCCAGCAGTGGGGGACAGATGGCCAAAAACATTCAGTACTTC. This gives the protein CASSGGQMAKNIQYF. The whole variable domain, filled in from reference TRBV2 and TRBJ2-4, reads EPEVTQTPSHQVTQMGQEVILRCVPISNHLYFYWYRQILGQKVEFLVSFYNNEISEKSEIFDDQFSVERPDGSNFTLKIRSTKLEDSAMYFCASSGGQMAKNIQYFGAGTRLSVL.

The chain uses TRBV11-2 and TRBJ2-1; 7 nucleotides align to TRBD2. CDR1 and CDR2 from the germline V gene are SGHAT and FQNNGV. The CDR3 totals 15 residues. After removal of 5 bases from V and 8 bases from J, the junction contained 12 bases not matched to a gene. This chain's CDR3 is CASSQLGGRFDEQFF. CDR3 bases: TGTGCCAGCAGCCAACTCGGCGGGAGATTCGATGAGCAGTTCTTC. Full variable domain (outside the CDR3, taken from reference TRBV11-2 and TRBJ2-1): EAGVAQSPRYKIIEKRQSVAFWCNPISGHATLYWYQQILGQGPKLLIQFQNNGVVDDSQLPKDRFSAERLKGVDSTLKIQPAKLEDSAVYLCASSQLGGRFDEQFFGPGTRLTVL.

The chain joins TRBV19 to TRBJ1-6; a possible D gene is TRBD1 (5 bases). CDR1 and CDR2 from the germline V gene are LNHDA and SQIVND (reference sequence). Trimming shortened V by 6 bases and J by 7 bases, and 7 bases separated the two germline ends. The CDR3 has 12 amino acids. In DNA form, the CDR3 reads TGTGCCAGTAGGACAGCGAATTCACCCCTCCACTTT. It encodes CASRTANSPLHF.

The gene calls are TRBV27 and TRBJ1-2; TRBD1 matches at 9 bases. This CDR3 region has 16 residues. Germline lookup yields CDR1 MNHEY and CDR2 SMNVEV (reference sequence). V was clipped by 4 bases and J by 6 bases; unmatched bases: 12. The CDR3 nucleotides are TGTGCCAGCAGTTGGCAATTGGGACAGGGCACGAATGGCTACACCTTC. This gives the protein CASSWQLGQGTNGYTF.

The rearrangement uses TRBV4-3 and TRBJ2-7, with D perhaps TRBD2 (6 bases). V dropped 2 bases and J dropped 6 bases, with 20 bases sitting between them. From germline, CDR1 is LGHNA and CDR2 YSLEER. The CDR3 length is 16 residues. The CDR3 protein is CASSQSLEGLSGEQYF. DNA of the CDR3: TGCGCCAGCAGCCAATCCCTAGAGGGACTGTCGGGCGAGCAGTACTTC.

This chain connects TRBV30 to TRBJ2-7; D is unresolved. There are 12 residues in the CDR3. V was trimmed by 0 bases and J by 2 bases, leaving 5 bases between them. Looked up from germline, CDR1 is GTSNPN and CDR2 is SVGIG (reference sequence). CDR3 coding DNA: TGTGCCTGGAGTGTATTAGCCTACGAGCAGTACTTC. Protein product: CAWSVLAYEQYF.

The J gene is TRBJ1-4, the V gene TRBV9, with 7 bases fitting TRBD1. From germline, CDR1 is SGDLS and CDR2 YYNGEE. V shed 3 bases and J 7 bases; nucleotides not matched to a gene: 6. This CDR3 is built from 14 residues. The CDR3 nucleotides are TGTGCCAGCAGCGCGACAGGGCGGGGTGAAAAACTGTTTTTT. It translates to CASSATGRGEKLFF.

The rearrangement links TRBV27 to TRBJ2-1, with 15 positions matching TRBD2. The V and J ends lost 3 bases and 14 bases, in that order; junction bases with no gene match: 8. Looked up from germline, CDR1 is MNHEY and CDR2 is SMNVEV (reference sequence). The CDR3 consists of 15 residues. The DNA for the CDR3 is TGTGCCAGCAGTTTTTCCCGGACTAGCGGGGGGGAAAAGTTCTTC. Encoded protein: CASSFSRTSGGEKFF.

This chain uses TRBV2 with TRBJ2-1, with D unresolved. Trimming took off 7 bases at V and 0 bases at J, with 10 bases between the two ends. There are 14 residues in the CDR3. CDR1 is SNHLY and CDR2 is FYNNEI in the germline V gene. The DNA of the CDR3 is TGTGCCAGCACCCCTGACTCCTCCTACAATGAGCAGTTCTTC. Protein sequence: CASTPDSSYNEQFF.

This clone was seen just once. V usage is TRBV28 and J usage is TRBJ1-2, with D unclear. CDR1 is MDHEN and CDR2 is SYDVKM in the germline V gene. The CDR3 extends over 13 amino acids. V was cut by 3 bases and J by 3 bases, with 8 bases left in between. The CDR3 is CASSLVADYGYTF. CDR3 coding DNA: TGTGCCAGCAGTTTGGTGGCGGACTATGGCTACACCTTC.